The 9 T cell receptor beta chains below all came from one sample that was sequenced in a study of T cell responses to AZD1222 COVID-19 vaccine. Only in-frame clones appear in the TCRdb table, and some are missing; sequencing was by immunoSEQ multiplex PCR. The sample records more than 85,000 clones, approximately 84% being singletons. Sequenced material: peripheral blood, taken on day 0 of AZD1222 vaccination. These receptors were obtained from an adult in good health.

This chain links TRBV12-2 with TRBJ1-3. TRBV12-2 is a known pseudogene. The CDR3 contains 14 residues. This CDR3 reads CASRIVISGNTIYF. The DNA for the CDR3 is TGTGCAAGTCGCATCGTCATCTCTGGAAACACCATATATTTT.

The V gene is TRBV7-8, the J gene TRBJ2-3, with D perhaps matching TRBD1 (6 bases). Trimming took 2 bases from V and 2 from J, leaving 11 bases between them. Germline-derived CDR1 and CDR2 are SGHVS and FQNEAQ. This CDR3 comprises 15 residues. The CDR3 sequence: CASSLQGFFTDTQYF. CDR3 nucleotide sequence: TGTGCCAGCAGCTTACAGGGGTTTTTCACAGATACGCAGTATTTT.

This chain connects TRBV6-5 to TRBJ1-6; tentatively, D is TRBD1 (5 bases). Germline V gives CDR1 MNHEY, CDR2 SVGAGI. V was shortened by 6 bases and J by 6 bases, with 9 bases between the two germline ends. CDR3 length: 13 amino acids. The CDR3 nucleotides read TGTGCCAGCAGGACGACAGTTAATTCACCCCTCCACTTT. Protein: CASRTTVNSPLHF.

The rearrangement uses TRBV4-1 and TRBJ2-1, with TRBD1 identical over 7 bases. The CDR3 has 16 residues. V shed 3 bases and J 0 bases; nucleotides not matched to a gene: 5. Germline V CDR1 and CDR2: MGHRA, YSYEKL. CDR3: CASSQAQGDSYNEQFF. The CDR3 DNA reads as TGCGCCAGCAGCCAGGCTCAGGGGGACTCCTACAATGAGCAGTTCTTC.

V and J are TRBV5-4 and TRBJ1-2; D gene unclear. The ends were cut back, 4 bases at V and 1 base at J, with 14 bases in the middle. Germline values: CDR1 SGHNT, CDR2 YYREEE (reference sequence). The CDR3 is made up of 15 amino acids. CDR3 DNA sequence: TGTGCCAGCAGCCCTGTCCCGACGGATAACTATGGCTACACCTTC. Its translation is CASSPVPTDNYGYTF.

This sequence joins TRBV30 and TRBJ1-2; D is uncertain. V lost 2 bases, J lost 0 bases, and 10 bases lay in between. The CDR3 length is 14 residues. Germline V lookup: CDR1 GTSNPN, CDR2 SVGIG (reference sequence). The CDR3 loop reads CAWSYGPSNYGYTF. CDR3 in DNA: TGTGCCTGGAGTTATGGGCCATCTAACTATGGCTACACCTTC.

The chain couples TRBV4-3 to TRBJ2-3; D is perhaps TRBD2 (6 bases). Germline CDR1 and CDR2: LGHNA and YSLEER. CDR3 length equals 14 residues. Trimming left V 8 bases short and J 0 bases short, with 12 bases between. The CDR3 DNA follows: TGCGCCAGCGGTAGCGGAACTAGCACAGATACGCAGTATTTT. Its translation: CASGSGTSTDTQYF.

Here the CDR3 reads CSVTSPNRQETQYF. In DNA form, the CDR3 reads TGCAGCGTTACATCTCCAAACAGACAAGAGACCCAGTACTTC. V is TRBV29-1 and J is TRBJ2-5; no clear D gene. The germline V gene has CDR1 SQVTM and CDR2 ANQGSEA. CDR3 length: 14 residues. The V end was cut by 5 bases, the J end by 2 bases, with 15 bases between.

The genes are TRBV19 and TRBJ2-2; weak D call: TRBD1 (6 bases). The V end was cut by 9 bases, the J end by 3 bases, with 14 bases between. The CDR3 spans 14 residues. Germline V gene data show CDR1 as LNHDA and CDR2 as SQIVND (reference sequence). The CDR3 DNA reads TGTGCCAGCCGTACGTCAGGGGACACCGGGGAGCTGTTTTTT. Translating it yields CASRTSGDTGELFF.